Following are 10 T cell receptor beta chains from one sample sequenced in a study of spatial heterogeneity in lung cancer. Findings and caveats of the study: Tumor mutation count correlated with how many alpha and beta TCRs expanded intratumorally.

The antigens for these receptors are not known. TCRdb processed the 5' RACE reads anew with MiXCR; each CDR3 protein has one entry. This sample has about 2,000 distinct CDR3 sequences, with under 10% found just once. Time point defined: sample taken at primary tumor resection. The starting material was lung tumor tissue, obtained at surgery. These receptors were obtained from a male donor with early-stage non-small cell lung cancer.

In its sample, this clonotype is medium-sized (0.01 to 0.1%). The gene calls are TRBV5-4 and TRBJ1-2; possible D gene TRBD1, 5 bases. Trimming shortened V by 2 bases and J by 6 bases, and 11 bases separated the two germline ends. Germline CDR1 is SGHNT and CDR2 is YYREEE (reference sequence). The length of the CDR3 is 13 residues. The CDR3: CASSFVLGDGYTF. The CDR3 nucleotides are TGTGCCAGCAGCTTCGTTCTGGGGGATGGCTACACCTTC.

This clonotype is medium-sized by share. The V and J genes are TRBV28 and TRBJ2-5, with D hard to call. The germline CDR1 and CDR2 sequences are MDHEN and SYDVKM. The CDR3 totals 11 residues. Trimming removed 2 bases at V and 2 bases at J, with 0 bases between. DNA for the CDR3: TGTGCCAGCAGTTTACAAGAGACCCAGTACTTC. Amino acid sequence: CASSLQETQYF.

This clonotype is labeled as medium-sized (0.01 to 0.1%). The chain recombines TRBV6-5 with TRBJ2-3; D uncertain. The V end was cut by 0 bases, the J end by 5 bases, with 9 bases between. Germline V gives CDR1 MNHEY, CDR2 SVGAGI. The CDR3 sequence is 14 residues long. CDR3 sequence reads: CASSYSRRGDTQYF. For the CDR3, the DNA is TGTGCCAGCAGTTACTCGAGGAGAGGAGATACGCAGTATTTT.

In this sample, this clonotype is medium-sized. The gene calls are TRBV5-5 and TRBJ2-3, with D perhaps TRBD1 (6 bases). CDR1 is SGHKS, CDR2 YYEKEE, per germline (reference sequence). The CDR3 is 15 residues long. Trimming pared 1 base from V and 1 base from J, leaving 10 bases between. Here the CDR3 reads CASSLTGYGTDTQYF. CDR3 bases: TGTGCCAGCAGCTTGACAGGGTACGGCACAGATACGCAGTATTTT.

This clonotype is large (0.1 to 1%) within its sample. V usage is TRBV12-3 or TRBV12-4 and J usage is TRBJ2-3; TRBD1 matches at 10 bases. The CDR3 is 15 amino acids. Trimming cost V 6 bases and J 3 bases; bases outside gene matches: 6. The CDR3 sequence is CASSPDRGRTDTQYF. CDR3 DNA: TGTGCCAGCAGCCCCGACAGGGGGCGGACAGATACGCAGTATTTT.

This clonotype occurred many times. The chain combines TRBV9 with TRBJ2-1, with 9 bases identical to TRBD2. V shed 3 bases and J 8 bases; nucleotides not matched to a gene: 6. Germline assignment: CDR1 SGDLS and CDR2 YYNGEE. The CDR3 has 14 residues. CDR3 DNA sequence: TGTGCCAGCAGCGCCGTTAGGACTAGCGATGAGCAGTTCTTC. Its translation: CASSAVRTSDEQFF.

This clonotype is medium-sized. This chain links TRBV7-9 with TRBJ2-5; either TRBD1 or TRBD2 may supply D (6 bases each). The CDR3 contains 14 residues. CDR1 and CDR2 from the germline V gene are SEHNR and FQNEAQ (reference sequence). Trimming cost V 5 bases and J 5 bases, with 15 bases left between them. The DNA for the CDR3 is TGTGCCAGCAGCCGGACGGGGGCAGGGGAGACCCAGTACTTC. This gives the protein CASSRTGAGETQYF.

J is TRBJ2-1 and V is TRBV7-8; TRBD2 matches at 10 bases. CDR1 is SGHVS and CDR2 is FQNEAQ in the germline V gene. The CDR3 sequence is 16 residues long. V lost 3 bases to trimming and J lost 5 bases; unmatched junction nucleotides: 7. CDR3 in amino acids: CASSLWLAGADNEQFF. CDR3 in DNA: TGTGCCAGCAGCTTGTGGCTAGCGGGAGCAGACAATGAGCAGTTCTTC.

The CDR3 region has the DNA TGTGCCACCAACCAGGCCTACGAGCAGTACTTC. Translating gives CATNQAYEQYF. The chain uses TRBV6-1 and TRBJ2-7; D is uncertain. This CDR3 contains 11 residues. CDR1 and CDR2 (germline): MNHNS, SASEGT. V lost 10 bases and J 2 bases, leaving 9 bases between the germline ends.

This clonotype is medium-sized. The V gene is TRBV18, the J gene TRBJ2-7; 8 nucleotides agree with TRBD1. With V trimmed by 7 bases and J by 6 bases, 8 bases remained unmatched. Germline V gene lookup returns CDR1 KGHSH and CDR2 LQKENI. The CDR3 length is 13 residues. CDR3 loop: CASWGQGAREQYF. DNA of the CDR3: TGTGCCAGCTGGGGGCAGGGGGCCCGCGAGCAGTACTTC.